This TCR beta chain came from a study of STAT5B mutations in CD4+ large granular lymphocyte leukemia. Notes on the study in general: Without HLA matching, higher CD4+ than CD8+ T-LGLL clonality could reflect small sample size. Without putative leukemic clones, patient CD4-sorted repertoires remained more clonal than healthy CD4+ repertoires. 8/27 top patient clones versus 2/35 control clones were TRBV06-family. Roughly a quarter of private leukemic clonotypes occurred rarely in other patients' non-leukemic repertoires.

V gave up 1 base and J gave up 7 bases; unmatched junction bases: 9. The germline V gene has CDR1 LGHNA and CDR2 YNFKEQ. This CDR3 is 15 amino acids long. TCRdb's copy holds only in-frame clones and misses some; the assay was immunoSEQ multiplex PCR. Of nearly 35,000 clones listed, about 85% were seen once; the top ten hold less than 3.5%. In the case of this clone: Its antigen remains unidentified.

The chain combines TRBV4-2 with TRBJ1-2; TRBD1 aligns across 7 bases. The TCR was taken from a human donor in good health. Sequenced: CD4+ T cells from blood buffy coats. CDR3 sequence: CASSQAGQVNGGYTF. The CDR3 bases are TGTGCCAGCAGCCAAGCTGGACAGGTTAACGGTGGCTACACCTTC.